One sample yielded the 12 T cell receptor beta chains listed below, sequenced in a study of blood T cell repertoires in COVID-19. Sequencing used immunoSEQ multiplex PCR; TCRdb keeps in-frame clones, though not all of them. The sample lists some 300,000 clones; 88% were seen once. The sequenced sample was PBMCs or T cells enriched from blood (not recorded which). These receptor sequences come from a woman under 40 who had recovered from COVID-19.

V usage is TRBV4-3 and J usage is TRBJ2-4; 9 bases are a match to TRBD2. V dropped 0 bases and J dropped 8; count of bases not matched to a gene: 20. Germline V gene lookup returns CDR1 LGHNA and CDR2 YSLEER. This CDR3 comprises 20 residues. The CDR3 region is CASSQELIGLSGGPRDIQYF. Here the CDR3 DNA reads TGCGCCAGCAGCCAAGAACTTATTGGGCTTAGCGGGGGCCCGAGGGACATTCAGTACTTC.

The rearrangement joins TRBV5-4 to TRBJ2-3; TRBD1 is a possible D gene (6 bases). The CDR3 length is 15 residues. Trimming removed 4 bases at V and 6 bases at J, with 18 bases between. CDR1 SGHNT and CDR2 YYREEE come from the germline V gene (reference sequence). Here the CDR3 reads CASSPADRYDDTQYF. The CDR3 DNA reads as TGTGCCAGCAGCCCAGCCGACAGGTATGACGATACGCAGTATTTT.

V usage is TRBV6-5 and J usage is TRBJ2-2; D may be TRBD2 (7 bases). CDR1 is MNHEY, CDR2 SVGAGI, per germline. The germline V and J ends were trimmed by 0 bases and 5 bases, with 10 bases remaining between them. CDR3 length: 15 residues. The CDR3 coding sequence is TGTGCCAGCAGTTACTCGGAGGGGGGGACCGGGGAGCTGTTTTTT. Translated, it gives CASSYSEGGTGELFF.

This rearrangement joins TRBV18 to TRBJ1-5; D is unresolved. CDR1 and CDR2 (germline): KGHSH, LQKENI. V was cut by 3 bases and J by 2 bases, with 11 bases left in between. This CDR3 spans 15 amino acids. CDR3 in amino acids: CASSPVGLGNQPQHF. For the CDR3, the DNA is TGTGCCAGCTCACCCGTCGGTTTGGGCAATCAGCCCCAGCATTTT.

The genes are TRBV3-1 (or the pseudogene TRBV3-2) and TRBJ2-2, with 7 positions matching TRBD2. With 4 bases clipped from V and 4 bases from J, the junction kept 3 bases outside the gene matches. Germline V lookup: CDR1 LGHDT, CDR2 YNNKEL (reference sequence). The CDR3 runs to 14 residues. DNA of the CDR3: TGTGCCAGCAGCCTGGGACTATCCACCGGGGAGCTGTTTTTT. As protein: CASSLGLSTGELFF.

The CDR3 nucleotides are TGTGCCAGCAGCTTAGGCCGGAGGGGGCATTCACCCCTCCACTTT. Its protein product is CASSLGRRGHSPLHF. The V and J genes are TRBV13 and TRBJ1-6, with TRBD1 identical over 7 bases. The germline V gene has CDR1 PRHDT and CDR2 FYEKMQ (reference sequence). There are 15 residues in the CDR3. The V gene end was trimmed by 0 bases and the J gene end by 8 bases; junction bases not matched to a gene: 4.

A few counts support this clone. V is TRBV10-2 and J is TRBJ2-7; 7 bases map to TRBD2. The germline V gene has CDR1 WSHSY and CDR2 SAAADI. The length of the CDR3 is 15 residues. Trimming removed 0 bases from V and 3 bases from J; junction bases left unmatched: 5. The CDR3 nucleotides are TGCGCCAGCAGTGAGTCGGTATCTAGCGGCTACGAGCAGTACTTC. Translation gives CASSESVSSGYEQYF.

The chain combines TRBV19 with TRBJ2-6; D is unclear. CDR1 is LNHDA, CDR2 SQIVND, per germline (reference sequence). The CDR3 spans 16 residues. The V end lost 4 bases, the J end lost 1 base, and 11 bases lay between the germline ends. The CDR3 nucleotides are TGTGCCAGTAGTACTCCCCGAGGTTCTGGGGCCAACGTCCTGACTTTC. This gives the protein CASSTPRGSGANVLTF.

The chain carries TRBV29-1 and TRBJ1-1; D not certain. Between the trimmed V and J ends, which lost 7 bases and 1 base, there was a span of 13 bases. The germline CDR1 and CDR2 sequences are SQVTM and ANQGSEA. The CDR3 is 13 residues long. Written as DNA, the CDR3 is TGCAGCGCCGGCTTAACAAGGAACACTGAAGCTTTCTTT. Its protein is CSAGLTRNTEAFF.

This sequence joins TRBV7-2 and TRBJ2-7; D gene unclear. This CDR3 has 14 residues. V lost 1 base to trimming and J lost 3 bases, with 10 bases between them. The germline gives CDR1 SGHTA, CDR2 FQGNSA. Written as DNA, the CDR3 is TGTGCCAGCAGCTTAGGAGGCTACGGCTACGAGCAGTACTTC. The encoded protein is CASSLGGYGYEQYF.

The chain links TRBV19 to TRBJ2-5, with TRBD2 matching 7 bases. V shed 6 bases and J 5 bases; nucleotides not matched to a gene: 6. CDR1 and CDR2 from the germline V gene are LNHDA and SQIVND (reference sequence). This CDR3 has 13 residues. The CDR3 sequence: CASRNYGRETQYF. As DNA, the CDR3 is TGTGCCAGTAGGAACTACGGGAGGGAGACCCAGTACTTC.

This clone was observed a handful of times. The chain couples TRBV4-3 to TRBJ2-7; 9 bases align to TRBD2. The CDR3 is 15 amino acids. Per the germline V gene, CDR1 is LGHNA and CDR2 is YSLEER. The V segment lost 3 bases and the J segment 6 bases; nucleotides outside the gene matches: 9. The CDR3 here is CASSQLAGGPVEQYF. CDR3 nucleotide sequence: TGCGCCAGCAGCCAGTTGGCGGGGGGGCCGGTCGAGCAGTACTTC.